The clone carrying this TCR beta chain was seen many times. Patients aged 18 to 65 had newly diagnosed hyperthyroidism lasting under 2 months. Out of approximately 10 ml of fresh peripheral blood came the PBMCs. This CDR3 is built from 14 residues. V was trimmed by 5 bases and J by 0 bases, leaving 9 bases between them. Germline CDR1 MNHEY, CDR2 SMNVEV (reference sequence). This sample is drawn from a study of T cells in Graves' hyperthyroidism and ophthalmopathy. TCR beta CDR3 regions were amplified from RNA. HTBI primers drove first-round RT-PCR of the TCR CDR3. TCRdb redid the calling of the multiplex PCR reads with MiXCR, one entry per CDR3 protein. Among 250,000 to 300,000 distinct CDR3 sequences listed, about 14% were seen once.

Input material: blood. V gene TRBV27 combines with J gene TRBJ2-3; D call uncertain. This receptor was taken from a woman aged 40-49 years with Graves' hyperthyroidism that later progressed to Graves' ophthalmopathy. The CDR3, as DNA: TGTGCCAGCAGTAGACACCTTAGCACAGATACGCAGTATTTT. This codes for CASSRHLSTDTQYF.